This T cell receptor beta chain derives from a study of blood T cell repertoires in COVID-19. Overall study context: COVID-19 samples from acute and convalescent phases originated in the United States, Italy and Spain.

Participants were placed into cohorts based on the clinical history they reported. Either two negative PCRs, clearance, or symptom resolution qualified Cohort 3 donors as recovered. The CDR3 consists of 12 residues. Germline assignment: CDR1 SGHAT and CDR2 FQNNGV. Trimming took 5 bases from V and 8 from J, leaving 12 bases between them. Original handling: Researchers report that nucleated cell counts were estimated from reference gene primer amplification. Generated by immunoSEQ multiplex PCR, the TCRdb table keeps only in-frame clones and is missing some. V, J and clone size are taken as reported in that table, and D and trimming were inferred from the DNA itself. This table has 300,000 to 350,000 clones, 80% to 90% appearing once.

Sequenced input: PBMCs or T cells enriched from blood (not recorded which). This clonotype was sampled from a man between 25 and 39 years old who had recovered from COVID-19. The chain joins TRBV11-2 to TRBJ1-2, with D perhaps TRBD1 (6 bases). CDR3 in amino acids: CASSKGQSGYTF. CDR3 nucleotides: TGTGCCAGCAGCAAAGGACAGAGCGGCTACACCTTC.